This T cell receptor (beta chain) was recovered during a study of shared clonotypes between healthy human individuals. Germline assignment: CDR1 SGHDT and CDR2 YYEEEE. Trimming left V 4 bases short and J 1 base short, with 11 bases between. This CDR3 has 14 residues. Comments on this clone: Antigen specificity is unknown.

Study-wide findings and caveats: Sampling covered nothing but blood. Tissue TCR repertoires likely differ from those found in blood. The represented genetic and exposure-history diversity was limited by the small number of donors. Estimated richness was generally greater in naive than memory subsets.

The authors split each subset's genomic DNA evenly across several immunoSEQ plates. Generated by immunoSEQ multiplex PCR, the TCRdb table keeps only in-frame clones and is missing some. The sample has 850,000 to 1,100,000 clones; approximately 77% are singletons. The specimen sequenced was memory CD4+ T cells from PBMCs. Subset in this sample: CD45RA-negative fraction. J is TRBJ1-1 and V is TRBV5-6; a possible D gene is TRBD1 (5 bases). The sequence was collected from a young man in good health. Some clones in this sample may be carry-over from other donors' samples. The CDR3 is CASSLDRRNTEAFF. CDR3 coding DNA: TGTGCCAGCAGCCTTGACAGACGGAACACTGAAGCTTTCTTT.